The next 24 T cell receptor beta chains were all read from a single sample in a study of cytomegalovirus exposure and HLA in healthy donors. The PCR made use of 60 Vbeta and 13 Jbeta primers. Assay: immunoSEQ multiplex PCR; the TCRdb copy retains only in-frame clones and omits some. The table includes approximately 220,000 clones, around four fifths detected once. The sample consisted of PBMCs. All receptors derive from a boy aged 2-9 years in good health and CMV-seronegative.

CDR3 sequence: CASSIYFASGNTGELFF. The CDR3 nucleotides read TGTGCCAGTAGTATATATTTTGCTAGCGGGAACACCGGGGAGCTGTTTTTT. The V and J genes are TRBV19 and TRBJ2-2, with 7 bases matching TRBD2. The CDR3 is 17 residues long. Trimming cost V 2 bases and J 1 base; bases outside gene matches: 7. The germline V gene has CDR1 LNHDA and CDR2 SQIVND (reference sequence).

The J gene is TRBJ1-5, the V gene TRBV2; no firm D call. CDR3 size: 13 residues. Trimming pared 7 bases from V and 7 bases from J, leaving 14 bases between. The germline CDR1 and CDR2 sequences are SNHLY and FYNNEI. As DNA, the CDR3 is TGTGCCAGCACCGAGACGGGAAGGCAGCCCCAGCATTTT. It encodes CASTETGRQPQHF. Drawing the rest from reference TRBV2 and TRBJ1-5, the complete variable domain is EPEVTQTPSHQVTQMGQEVILRCVPISNHLYFYWYRQILGQKVEFLVSFYNNEISEKSEIFDDQFSVERPDGSNFTLKIRSTKLEDSAMYFCASTETGRQPQHFGDGTRLSIL.

The gene calls are TRBV4-2 and TRBJ2-1; TRBD2 agrees at 13 bases. The ends lost 0 bases at V and 8 bases at J; junction bases unmatched: 4. Germline V gene data show CDR1 as LGHNA and CDR2 as YNFKEQ. CDR3 size: 16 residues. The CDR3 protein is CASSQDRLAGGDEQFF. CDR3 in DNA: TGTGCCAGCAGCCAAGATCGACTAGCGGGAGGCGATGAGCAGTTCTTC.

This clone was seen a few times. The chain carries TRBV6-5 and TRBJ2-1, with 9 bases aligning to TRBD1. The CDR3 is 15 residues long. The germline V gene encodes CDR1 MNHEY and CDR2 SVGAGI. The J segment lost 5 bases and the V segment lost 6 bases, leaving 8 bases of the junction unmatched. The CDR3 here is CASSSPGQGDNEQFF. As DNA, the CDR3 is TGTGCCAGCAGCTCCCCGGGACAGGGTGACAATGAGCAGTTCTTC.

CDR3 residues: CASSYPRVGGKNEQYF. The CDR3, as DNA: TGTGCCAGCAGTTACCCTCGGGTGGGCGGGAAAAACGAGCAGTACTTC. This rearrangement joins TRBV6-6 to TRBJ2-7; weak D call: TRBD2 (6 bases). From germline, CDR1 is MNHNY and CDR2 SVGAGI (reference sequence). Trimming shortened V by 2 bases and J by 5 bases, and 19 bases separated the two germline ends. This CDR3 comprises 16 residues.

The chain joins TRBV5-6 to TRBJ1-2, with a tentative D call TRBD1 (5 bases). V was clipped by 4 bases and J by 5 bases, with 9 bases between them. Germline V gene sequence: CDR1 SGHDT, CDR2 YYEEEE. The CDR3 has 12 residues. This CDR3 is CASSVKGYGYTF. The CDR3 nucleotides are TGTGCCAGCAGCGTAAAGGGGTATGGCTACACCTTC.

The chain recombines TRBV4-1 with TRBJ2-2; 10 positions match TRBD2. Looked up from germline, CDR1 is MGHRA and CDR2 is YSYEKL. The junction had 11 bases not matched to a gene; V was cut back by 4 bases and J by 6 bases. This CDR3 spans 17 amino acids. The CDR3, as DNA: TGCGCCAGCAGCCCAGGGGGGCTAGCGGGAGCGGCCGGGGAGCTGTTTTTT. The encoded protein is CASSPGGLAGAAGELFF.

The rearrangement joins TRBV6-6 to TRBJ2-7; TRBD1 matches at 10 bases. Germline-derived CDR1 and CDR2 are MNHNY and SVGAGI (reference sequence). The CDR3 is 16 residues long. Unmatched junction bases numbered 15, after V lost 4 bases and J lost 9 bases. The CDR3 sequence: CASSSFPRKTGGWQYF. In nucleotides, the CDR3 is TGTGCCAGCAGTTCATTTCCACGTAAGACAGGGGGCTGGCAGTACTTC.

The chain uses TRBV10-3 and TRBJ2-1; D may be TRBD2 (6 bases). Germline CDR1 and CDR2: ENHRY and SYGVKD. With 7 bases removed from V and 10 bases from J, the gap between germline ends came to 14 bases. CDR3 length: 12 residues. CDR3 in amino acids: CAIKSEGREQFF. DNA for the CDR3: TGTGCCATCAAAAGCGAGGGGAGGGAGCAGTTCTTC.

V gene TRBV6-5 combines with J gene TRBJ2-1; weak D call: TRBD2 (6 bases). The CDR3 is made up of 16 amino acids. Trimming took off 4 bases at V and 0 bases at J, with 13 bases between the two ends. CDR1 and CDR2 (germline): MNHEY, SVGAGI. CDR3 in DNA: TGTGCCAGCAGTTTAAGTAGCGGAAACTCCTACAATGAGCAGTTCTTC. Protein product: CASSLSSGNSYNEQFF.

This chain links TRBV7-9 with TRBJ1-2; TRBD1 aligns across 8 bases. V shed 5 bases, J shed 8 bases, and the junction held 7 bases outside the gene matches. CDR3 length: 13 amino acids. The germline CDR1 and CDR2 sequences are SEHNR and FQNEAQ (reference sequence). The CDR3 DNA follows: TGTGCCAGCAGCCCAGGGGGCGCGGAAGGCTACACCTTC. Its protein is CASSPGGAEGYTF.

The chain has TRBV6-5 and TRBJ2-1, with 15 bases matching TRBD2. The CDR3 runs to 15 residues. Unmatched junction bases numbered 0, after V lost 5 bases and J lost 4 bases. From germline, CDR1 is MNHEY and CDR2 SVGAGI. The CDR3 DNA sequence: TGTGCCAGCAGTGGGACTAGCGGGGGGTACAATGAGCAGTTCTTC. It codes for CASSGTSGGYNEQFF.

The chain has TRBV11-2 and TRBJ1-3, with no clear D. Germline assignment: CDR1 SGHAT and CDR2 FQNNGV. Deletions cut 7 bases from V and 1 base from J, with 5 bases between. The CDR3 consists of 12 residues. CDR3: CASTQSGNTIYF. CDR3 DNA: TGTGCCAGCACACAATCTGGAAACACCATATATTTT.

This clone was counted a single time. The chain combines TRBV5-4 with TRBJ1-2, with TRBD1 matching 9 bases. V lost 1 base and J lost 9; bases outside the gene matches: 7. Germline CDR1 reads SGHNT; CDR2 reads YYREEE (reference sequence). The CDR3 is 14 amino acids. The CDR3 here is CASSLQDRGSSYTF. The CDR3 DNA reads TGTGCCAGCAGCTTGCAGGACAGGGGCTCGAGCTACACCTTC.

The chain recombines TRBV30 with TRBJ1-4; unclear D gene. The V gene lost 0 bases and the J gene lost 8 bases, with 10 bases spanning the gap. The CDR3 is 13 amino acids. Germline values: CDR1 GTSNPN, CDR2 SVGIG (reference sequence). CDR3 residues: CAWSVGEREKLFF. The CDR3 nucleotides read TGTGCCTGGAGTGTGGGAGAAAGGGAAAAACTGTTTTTT. Supplemented by reference TRBV30 and TRBJ1-4, the full variable domain reads SQTIHQWPATLVQPVGSPLSLECTVEGTSNPNLYWYRQAAGRGLQLLFYSVGIGQISSEVPQNLSASRPQDRQFILSSKKLLLSDSGFYLCAWSVGEREKLFFGSGTQLSVL.

This clone was observed a single time. The V call is TRBV5-5, the J call TRBJ1-6, with a tentative D call TRBD1 (6 bases). CDR3 length: 17 residues. V was shortened by 0 bases and J by 1 base, with 11 bases between the two germline ends. Germline values: CDR1 SGHKS, CDR2 YYEKEE (reference sequence). This CDR3 is CASSLGDIVSYNSPLHF. The CDR3 nucleotides read TGTGCCAGCAGCTTGGGGGACATCGTATCCTATAATTCACCCCTCCACTTT.

The gene calls are TRBV25-1 and TRBJ1-1; 8 bases align to TRBD1. From germline, CDR1 is MGHDK and CDR2 SYGVNS. The CDR3 runs 16 residues. Germline trimming cut 1 base from V and 5 bases from J; bases unmatched to any gene: 9. DNA of the CDR3: TGTGCCAGCAGTGAATCAACGAGGACAGGGTGGACTGAAGCTTTCTTT. It codes for CASSESTRTGWTEAFF.

This chain uses TRBV9 with TRBJ2-5; 9 bases are shared with TRBD2. V dropped 0 bases and J dropped 4; count of bases not matched to a gene: 7. Per the germline V gene, CDR1 is SGDLS and CDR2 is YYNGEE. The CDR3 consists of 16 residues. CDR3 protein: CASSVGASGGPETQYF. CDR3 bases: TGTGCCAGCAGCGTAGGTGCCAGCGGGGGGCCAGAGACCCAGTACTTC.

This clone appeared once. A junction boundary mismatches the germline segment, possibly from a read error. The V gene is TRBV20-1, the J gene TRBJ1-2; 10 bases align to TRBD1. CDR1 and CDR2 from the germline V gene are DFQATT and SNEGSKA (reference sequence). The length of the CDR3 is 8 residues. The CDR3 protein is CSGRTGGF. The CDR3 DNA sequence: TGCAGTGGCCGGACAGGGGGATTC.

V is TRBV7-8 and J is TRBJ2-5, with D perhaps matching TRBD2 (6 bases). CDR1 is SGHVS, CDR2 FQNEAQ, per germline. CDR3 length equals 15 residues. The V gene lost 3 bases and the J gene lost 5 bases, with 16 bases spanning the gap. CDR3 bases: TGTGCCAGCAGCTTTTCCCCGGGACTCGGGGAGACCCAGTACTTC. This sequence encodes CASSFSPGLGETQYF.

The chain carries TRBV6-4 and TRBJ1-1; 8 bases agree with TRBD1. CDR1 and CDR2 (germline): MRHNA, SNTAGT. Trimming at V came to 4 bases and at J to 7 bases, leaving 5 bases not matched to a gene. This CDR3 has 13 amino acids. This chain's CDR3 is CASSAQGAGEAFF. The CDR3 DNA reads as TGTGCCAGCAGTGCCCAGGGGGCGGGTGAAGCTTTCTTT.

This clone was seen a single time. This sequence joins TRBV4-2 and TRBJ1-4, with a weak D call TRBD1 (6 bases). With 0 bases removed from V and 0 bases from J, the gap between germline ends came to 11 bases. CDR1 is LGHNA, CDR2 YNFKEQ, per germline. This CDR3 spans 17 amino acids. CDR3 sequence: CASSQEQGSTTNEKLFF. In DNA, the CDR3 is TGTGCCAGCAGCCAAGAGCAGGGGAGTACAACTAATGAAAAACTGTTTTTT.

The chain is built from TRBV18 and TRBJ1-1; 10 nucleotides agree with TRBD1. Germline assignment: CDR1 KGHSH and CDR2 LQKENI. V gave up 5 bases and J gave up 1 base; unmatched junction bases: 4. This CDR3 has 15 amino acids. CDR3 coding DNA: TGTGCCAGCTCATACGGACAGGGGGGGAACACTGAAGCTTTCTTT. Amino acid sequence: CASSYGQGGNTEAFF.

The V call is TRBV29-1, the J call TRBJ1-2; possibly TRBD1 for D (5 bases). V gave up 5 bases and J gave up 1 base, with 20 bases separating them. In germline, CDR1 is SQVTM, CDR2 ANQGSEA. There are 16 residues in the CDR3. The CDR3 DNA follows: TGCAGCGTTCCGACCCCCCGGGACTTTCTTAACTATGGCTACACCTTC. Its protein product is CSVPTPRDFLNYGYTF.